The T cell receptor (beta chain) described here comes from a study of shared clonotypes between healthy human individuals (dated by TCRdb to 2020 to 2021). Regarding the study in general: Three men and a couple of women, aged 18 to 49 years, made up the cohort. For each donor, CD4 naive and CD4 memory were each run on three plates, CD8 naive on two plates, and CD8 memory on one plate. The study deeply sequenced blood TCR repertoires of about five healthy adults to estimate repertoire size and the extent of clonotype sharing between individuals. To increase sequencing depth and limit assay-specific biases, TCR repertoire library preparation and sequencing were carried out by different laboratories using diverse techniques. Per donor, leukapheresis produced somewhere between about 0.9 and 9.5 billion PBMCs. General conclusions and limits of the study: Because the study included only a small number of donors, the genetic and exposure-history diversity represented was limited. Larger estimated clonotype richness was generally found for naive subsets than for memory subsets. Even with the large sequencing depth, rarefaction of the sorted-subset datasets indicated that sequencing was incomplete. Sampling was restricted to blood, and TCR repertoires in tissues likely differ from the TCR repertoires found in blood. Pairwise subsampling indicated that sequencing depth was expected to affect the degree of clonotype sharing among donors. Sharing across a few donors was observed for about 5% of naive CD4, 3.5% of naive CD8, over 2% of memory CD4, and around 0.44% of memory CD8 clonotypes. Compared with non-shared clonotypes, clonotypes shared by all four sorted-subset donors had higher generation probabilities.

In regard to this clone: Its antigen is still unknown. Base qualities are not provided; no much larger clone lies one nucleotide away. This sample includes further DNA sequences coding for the same CDR3.

Per the germline V gene, ENHRY is the CDR1 and SYGVKD is the CDR2. The germline ends are 4 bases apart after V is trimmed by 4 bases and J by 3 bases. The CDR3 sequence holds 12 residues, the cysteine and phenylalanine included. Here the CDR3 DNA is all that survives: 36 bases in frame from base 1. Using the deep immunoSEQ assay, multiplex PCR amplified TCR CDR3 regions from genomic DNA. Genomic DNA extracted from each cell subset was distributed evenly over all wells of several immunoSEQ 96-well plates, and each plate served as one replicate. Each replicate PCR for sorted subsets received roughly 0.2 ug genomic DNA, equal to tens of thousands of T cell genomes. Purified libraries were quantified with a Qubit 3.0 fluorometer, sized on a Bioanalyzer 2100, and re-quantified with the KAPA Library Quantification kit. Every immunoSEQ 96-well plate was sequenced on a dedicated single-read 150-cycle Illumina NextSeq 550 flow cell. The original pipeline was this. Because the immunoSEQ output held only junctional sequences and lacked quality scores, the filtering could not match the filtering applied to full-length reads. To assign V/J genes and CDR3, sequences were annotated using PyIR, a Python wrapper for IgBLAST v1.9, with IMGT germline references. Reads with weak V/J assignments (E-value above 1e-6), missing CDR3, stop codons, out-of-frame junctions, or ambiguous translated residues were removed. A V3J clonotype was defined by an identical inferred V gene, J gene, and CDR3 amino acid sequence. Percentage overlap between repertoires was computed as shared unique clonotypes divided by the size of the smaller repertoire. Three approaches were used to assess repertoire richness: RTK rarefaction, the Chao1 estimator, and Recon v2.1 estimates of unobserved clonotypes. For all TCRbeta clonotypes obtained by the gDNA method from a few donors, generation probabilities were computed with OLGA. Here the immuneACCESS table is served through TCRdb, limited to in-frame sequences with V and J called. Missing clones are a known gap in these copies; in checked studies unresolved V genes cover under half, and the rest lacks a known reason. V, J and clone size reflect that table, while D and trimming were determined from the DNA. In this sample the table shows approximately 1,500,000 clones, around 97% of which occur a single time. The ten largest make up 1% to 1.5% of the sample.

The donors were healthy, HIV-negative adults who had no recently reported acute infections or vaccinations. All donors were Caucasian adults living in Nashville, Tennessee, USA. Magnetic negative selection was used to enrich CD4+ T cells, after which naive cells were positively selected on CD45RA and the negative fraction became the memory subset. After blood collection by leukapheresis, PBMCs were isolated using Ficoll-Histopaque density gradient centrifugation and then cryopreserved in the vapor phase of liquid nitrogen. Analytical flow cytometry was used to check the purity and quantity of every magnetically sorted T cell population. Each sorted fraction had its genomic DNA isolated and then quantified by UV absorbance on a Nanodrop 2000c.

The receptor was isolated from a young man in good health. The receptor chain draws on TRBV10-3 and TRBJ1-5, with the D gene uncertain. Material: naive CD4+ T cells sorted from blood. Taken with the paper, the label for cell subset or site translates to: CD45RA+ positively selected. In nucleotide form, the sequence is TGTGCCATCAGTGGGACCAATCAGCCCCAGCATTTT. Translated, it reads CAISGTNQPQHF.